Included here is one TCR delta chain sequence, with context. Trimming removed 3 bases from V and 6 bases from J; junction bases left unmatched: 20. The CDR3 loop spans 20 amino acids. In germline, CDR1 is TSWWSYY, CDR2 QGS. The record originates from a study of gamma-delta T cells after stem cell transplantation. TCRdb reran clone calling via CATT on the RT-PCR reads. Of thousands of delta-chain clones in the sample, about 25% were seen once. The origin of this receptor is a human donor. It is not recorded whose cells these are; they may come from a transplant donor. Material: gamma-delta T cells. The chain links TRDV1 to TRDJ2; 9 nucleotides agree with TRDD3. The DNA for the CDR3 is TGTGCTCTTGGGGACTCCTTCGGAAATACTGGGGGAGTTTTTGCAGCACAACTCTTCTTT. Its translation is CALGDSFGNTGGVFAAQLFF.